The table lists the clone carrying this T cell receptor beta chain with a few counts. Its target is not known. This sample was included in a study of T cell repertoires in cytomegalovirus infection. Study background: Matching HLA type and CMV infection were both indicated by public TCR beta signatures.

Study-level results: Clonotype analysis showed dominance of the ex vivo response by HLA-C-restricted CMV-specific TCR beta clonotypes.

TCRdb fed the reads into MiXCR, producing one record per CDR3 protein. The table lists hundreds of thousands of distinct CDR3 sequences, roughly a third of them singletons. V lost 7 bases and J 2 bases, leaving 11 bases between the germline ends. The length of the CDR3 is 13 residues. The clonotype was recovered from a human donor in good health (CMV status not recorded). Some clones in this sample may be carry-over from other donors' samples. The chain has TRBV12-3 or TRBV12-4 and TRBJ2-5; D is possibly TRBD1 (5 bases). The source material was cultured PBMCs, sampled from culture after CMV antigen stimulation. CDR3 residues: CASTPTAQETQYF. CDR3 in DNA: TGTGCCAGCACCCCGACAGCACAAGAGACCCAGTACTTC.